Shown below are 21 T cell receptor beta chains from a single sample sequenced in a study of T-cell memory formation after mild COVID-19. From the 5' RACE reads, TCRdb called clonotypes with MiXCR, one entry per CDR3 protein. Of about 130,000 distinct CDR3 sequences listed, approximately 6.2% are singletons. The sequencing input was PBMCs or a T cell subset sorted from them (not recorded which). The source is an adult woman who had mild COVID-19 (a few samples of this study predate the infection). Cell type and time point are not known.

The gene calls are TRBV5-4 and TRBJ2-1; 9 positions agree with TRBD2. This CDR3 is 15 amino acids long. J lost 3 bases, V lost 4 bases, and 5 bases had no gene match. CDR1 is SGHNT, CDR2 YYREEE, per germline (reference sequence). The CDR3 sequence is CASSTSSGDYNEQFF. CDR3 nucleotides: TGTGCCAGCAGCACATCTAGCGGGGACTACAATGAGCAGTTCTTC.

This clonotype occurred a few times. The gene calls are TRBV2 and TRBJ1-5; 10 bases fit TRBD1. Per the germline V gene, CDR1 is SNHLY and CDR2 is FYNNEI. The CDR3 is 14 residues long. V lost 6 bases and J lost 5; bases outside the gene matches: 4. CDR3 sequence (DNA): TGTGCCAGCAGAGCCGGGACAGGGGATCAGCCCCAGCATTTT. Residues: CASRAGTGDQPQHF.

V usage is TRBV12-3 or TRBV12-4 and J usage is TRBJ1-1; a weak D match, TRBD1 (5 bases). The CDR3 covers 14 residues. With 7 bases removed from V and 0 bases from J, the gap between germline ends came to 12 bases. The CDR3 region is CASILGTLNTEAFF. CDR3 sequence (DNA): TGTGCCAGCATCCTCGGGACCTTGAACACTGAAGCTTTCTTT.

This clonotype was observed many times. The CDR3 loop reads CSVVQSGSFNEQFF. The CDR3 DNA reads TGCAGCGTTGTCCAGAGCGGGAGCTTCAATGAGCAGTTCTTC. The rearrangement links TRBV29-1 to TRBJ2-1; 8 bases line up with TRBD2. CDR3 size: 14 residues. The germline V gene encodes CDR1 SQVTM and CDR2 ANQGSEA. Germline trimming cut 4 bases from V and 6 bases from J; bases unmatched to any gene: 8.

This clonotype was found many times. The chain combines TRBV27 with TRBJ1-5; D call uncertain. The CDR3 consists of 14 residues. The germline CDR1 and CDR2 sequences are MNHEY and SMNVEV (reference sequence). V was clipped by 6 bases and J by 0 bases, with 9 bases between them. The CDR3 sequence: CASRKGNSNQPQHF. As DNA, the CDR3 is TGTGCCAGCAGGAAGGGAAATAGCAATCAGCCCCAGCATTTT.

V gene TRBV7-9 combines with J gene TRBJ2-2; unclear D gene. This CDR3 spans 13 amino acids. Germline-derived CDR1 and CDR2 are SEHNR and FQNEAQ (reference sequence). Trimming removed 5 bases from V and 7 bases from J, with 11 bases in between. CDR3 region: CASSTKSYGELFF. The CDR3 DNA reads TGTGCCAGCAGCACCAAATCGTACGGGGAGCTGTTTTTT.

Only a few counts were recorded for this clonotype. The V and J genes are TRBV5-6 and TRBJ2-1; 11 positions agree with TRBD2. J was trimmed by 5 bases and V by 4 bases; bases with no gene match: 5. Germline lookup yields CDR1 SGHDT and CDR2 YYEEEE. This CDR3 comprises 15 residues. This chain's CDR3 is CASSPLAGGHNEQFF. CDR3 DNA: TGTGCCAGCAGCCCTTTAGCGGGGGGGCACAATGAGCAGTTCTTC. The full variable domain, its missing parts supplied by reference TRBV5-6 and TRBJ2-1, is DAGVTQSPTHLIKTRGQQVTLRCSPKSGHDTVSWYQQALGQGPQFIFQYYEEEERQRGNFPDRFSGHQFPNYSSELNVNALLLGDSALYLCASSPLAGGHNEQFFGPGTRLTVL.

The table lists this clonotype with many counts. V is TRBV20-1 and J is TRBJ2-7; 7 positions match TRBD2. J was trimmed by 5 bases and V by 6 bases; bases with no gene match: 13. Germline CDR1 is DFQATT and CDR2 is SNEGSKA (reference sequence). The CDR3 runs 14 residues. For the CDR3, the DNA is TGCAGTGCCCGATCCGGAGGACTAGGGCACGAGCAGTACTTC. Translated: CSARSGGLGHEQYF.

This clonotype showed up just a few times. This rearrangement joins TRBV29-1 to TRBJ2-7; perhaps D is TRBD1 or TRBD2 (6 bases each). Trimming removed 8 bases at V and 7 bases at J, with 21 bases between. The CDR3 length is 13 residues. The germline CDR1 and CDR2 sequences are SQVTM and ANQGSEA. The CDR3 DNA follows: TGCAGCATGATAAAGGGGAAGGGGGGAGAGCAGTACTTC. Translating it yields CSMIKGKGGEQYF.

J is TRBJ2-7 and V is TRBV29-1, with TRBD2 identical over 7 bases. This CDR3 spans 13 amino acids. The germline CDR1 and CDR2 sequences are SQVTM and ANQGSEA. The ends lost 8 bases at V and 2 bases at J; junction bases unmatched: 9. The CDR3 protein is CSTSSGTTYEQYF. The CDR3 region has the DNA TGCAGCACCTCATCCGGGACTACCTACGAGCAGTACTTC.

This chain joins TRBV5-5 and TRBJ2-3; D gene unclear. The ends were cut back, 6 bases at V and 2 bases at J, with 16 bases in the middle. Germline values: CDR1 SGHKS, CDR2 YYEKEE (reference sequence). The length of the CDR3 is 15 residues. CDR3 in amino acids: CASNPAGYSTDTQYF. DNA for the CDR3: TGTGCCAGCAACCCCGCCGGATATTCCACAGATACGCAGTATTTT.

At least ten counts were recorded for this clonotype. J is TRBJ2-1 and V is TRBV11-3; the D gene is possibly TRBD2 (6 bases). V shed 3 bases and J shed 8 bases, with 11 bases lying between them. The V gene's germline CDR1 is SGHNT and CDR2 YENEEA. The CDR3 spans 13 residues. The CDR3 DNA reads TGTGCCAGCAGCTTCCCAGCGGGCCATGAGCAGTTCTTC. Protein: CASSFPAGHEQFF.

This clonotype was seen more than once but under ten times. V usage is TRBV27 and J usage is TRBJ1-6; D is undetermined. V was clipped by 1 base and J by 4 bases, with 8 bases between them. Germline V lookup: CDR1 MNHEY, CDR2 SMNVEV (reference sequence). The CDR3 is made up of 15 amino acids. The CDR3 sequence: CASSLFDGYNSPLHF. The CDR3 nucleotides are TGTGCCAGCAGTTTATTTGACGGGTATAATTCACCCCTCCACTTT.

This clonotype was picked up many times. The gene calls are TRBV11-2 and TRBJ1-6, with 8 nucleotides matching TRBD1. The CDR3 has 18 residues. Germline-derived CDR1 and CDR2 are SGHAT and FQNNGV. V dropped 1 base and J dropped 0; count of bases not matched to a gene: 5. CDR3 DNA: TGTGCCAGCAGCTTAGGGGGGACAGGAGACTCCTATAATTCACCCCTCCACTTT. As protein: CASSLGGTGDSYNSPLHF.

The table lists this clonotype with a few counts. The chain has TRBV12-3 or TRBV12-4 and TRBJ1-5, with D hard to call. Trimming left V 1 base short and J 4 bases short, with 5 bases between. The CDR3 consists of 13 residues. The CDR3, as DNA: TGTGCCAGCAGTTTAGACGCTAATCAGCCCCAGCATTTT. This sequence encodes CASSLDANQPQHF.

This clonotype was counted only a few times. The chain recombines TRBV14 with TRBJ2-3, with 7 bases fitting TRBD1. Trimming at V came to 1 base and at J to 1 base, leaving 2 bases not matched to a gene. CDR3 size: 15 residues. CDR1 is SGHDN and CDR2 is FVKESK in the germline V gene. CDR3 residues: CASSQAGGGTDTQYF. DNA of the CDR3: TGTGCCAGCAGCCAAGCAGGGGGAGGCACAGATACGCAGTATTTT.

This clonotype came up many times. The CDR3 region is CASSYHGSGANVLTF. CDR3 bases: TGTGCCAGCAGTTATCACGGATCTGGGGCCAACGTCCTGACTTTC. V and J are TRBV6-5 and TRBJ2-6; no reliable D call. The CDR3 contains 15 residues. V lost 3 bases to trimming and J lost 1 base, with 7 bases between them. Germline V gives CDR1 MNHEY, CDR2 SVGAGI.

This clonotype was counted a few times. The genes are TRBV20-1 and TRBJ1-6; 7 bases agree with TRBD1. This CDR3 comprises 14 residues. Trimming at V came to 2 bases and at J to 5 bases, leaving 3 bases not matched to a gene. CDR1 is DFQATT, CDR2 SNEGSKA, per germline (reference sequence). In nucleotides, the CDR3 is TGCAGTGCTAGACGGGACAGCGATAATTCACCCCTCCACTTT. This encodes CSARRDSDNSPLHF.

This chain links TRBV12-3 or TRBV12-4 with TRBJ2-1, with D perhaps matching TRBD2 (6 bases). Trimming took 6 bases from V and 0 from J, leaving 18 bases between them. The CDR3 length is 17 residues. CDR3 sequence (DNA): TGTGCCAGCAGACGTACTCTGGAGGGCAGCTCCTACAATGAGCAGTTCTTC. This encodes CASRRTLEGSSYNEQFF.

In nucleotides, the CDR3 is TGTGCCAGCAGCCAAGTGAAGGGCGGCGAGCAGTTCTTC. It codes for CASSQVKGGEQFF. The chain recombines TRBV3-1 with TRBJ2-1; no reliable D call. V was shortened by 1 base and J by 10 bases, with 11 bases between the two germline ends. The CDR3 length is 13 residues. Germline V gene data show CDR1 as LGHDT and CDR2 as YNNKEL (reference sequence).

This sequence joins TRBV24-1 and TRBJ2-1, with TRBD1 as a possible D gene (6 bases). V lost 3 bases to trimming and J lost 9 bases, with 17 bases between them. The CDR3 loop spans 15 amino acids. Germline values: CDR1 KGHDR, CDR2 SFDVKD. The CDR3 bases are TGTGCCACCAGTGATGGGGGACATGAGAAGCGTGAGCAGTTCTTC. It encodes CATSDGGHEKREQFF.